The subject of this entry is one T cell receptor (beta chain). This sample was included in a study of T-cell reconstitution after alpha-beta-depleted transplantation in children. Preparing the TCRbeta library involved the use of unique molecular identifiers. TCRdb re-called the PCR reads through MiXCR, storing one row per CDR3 protein. The sample has 450,000 to 600,000 distinct CDR3 sequences, roughly 13% seen once. Germline-derived CDR1 and CDR2 are DFQATT and SNEGSKA (reference sequence). This CDR3 region has 12 residues. Trimming removed 2 bases at V and 8 bases at J, with 12 bases between. V gene TRBV20-1 combines with J gene TRBJ1-2; possibly TRBD1 for D (6 bases). The sequenced sample was PBMCs, mostly from graft donor cells, obtained 360 days after TCRalphabeta/CD19-depleted stem cell transplant. The receptor was isolated from a male patient between 5 and 17 years old who had a stem cell transplant for acute myeloid leukemia, so the T cells may come from the graft donor. The CDR3 DNA reads as TGCAGTGCTAGAAGGACAGTGGAGGGCTACACCTTC. Translating gives CSARRTVEGYTF.